This record concerns one T cell receptor beta chain sequence. Its binding antigen is unknown. No much larger clone exists at a distance of one base, and base qualities are not known. Samples were obtained from patients with Merkel cell carcinoma. CDR1 and CDR2, per the germline V gene (reference sequence), are SGHNT and YYREEE. The CDR3 numbers 14 residues from cysteine through phenylalanine. The DNA shown is the 42-base CDR3, in frame from base 1. Here V drops 4 bases and J drops 1 base, and the junction holds 4 bases not matched to any gene. The sample belongs to a study of T cells and Merkel cell carcinoma outcomes (dated by TCRdb to between 2020 and 2021). For the wider study: The study examined the tumor T-cell repertoire together with T-cell density as predictors of clinical outcome in patients with Merkel cell carcinoma. The investigation overall reported the following: Clinical outcomes in Merkel cell carcinoma patients were reported to be predicted by T-cell repertoire features combined with T-cell density.

Library preparation was by the immunoSEQ multiplex PCR assay. TCRdb mirrors the immuneACCESS table, restricted to in-frame sequences. Some clones are absent from its copies; in checked studies, under half trace to an unresolved V gene, and the reason for the others is unknown. Counted in this sample were 3,000 to 3,500 clones; over 75% of them appeared once. 16% of the sample is taken by the ten largest. This receptor chain uses TRBV5-4 and TRBJ2-5; 7 middle bases align to TRBD1. This sequence was found in a human donor with Merkel cell carcinoma. The sample was tumor tissue from Merkel cell carcinoma. The DNA sequence follows: TGTGCCAGCAGCCCAGACAGGGTCCAAGAGACCCAGTACTTC. It translates as CASSPDRVQETQYF.